Listed below are T cell receptor beta chains from one sample, sequenced in a study of T-cell reconstitution after alpha-beta-depleted transplantation in children. TCRdb fed the PCR reads into MiXCR, producing one record per CDR3 protein. The sample lists fewer than 700,000 distinct CDR3 sequences; 23% were seen once. This specimen was PBMCs, mostly from graft donor cells, taken 360 days after TCRalphabeta/CD19-depleted stem cell transplant. Source of these receptors: a boy in the first two years of life who had a stem cell transplant for acute myeloid leukemia, so the T cells may come from the graft donor. The CDR3 runs from the conserved cysteine through the conserved F or W. The order of the fields is clone size, J gene, D gene, V gene, CDR3 DNA, CDR3 protein. A D gene is named only where the DNA matches it firmly. Part of the rows lack a size; the others show once, few, many or a class for expanded clones.

.	TRBJ1-1	.	TRBV9	TGTGCCAGCAGCGAGCCCGGGGGGACTGAAGCTTTCTTT	CASSEPGGTEAFF
.	TRBJ1-1	TRBD1	TRBV18	TGTGCCAGCTCACCAGAACAGGGGAAAGCTTTCTTT	CASSPEQGKAFF
few	TRBJ2-3	.	TRBV11-3	TGTGCCAGCAGCACCCGGTATAGCCCAGATACGCAGTATTTT	CASSTRYSPDTQYF
many	TRBJ2-3	TRBD1	TRBV29-1	TGCAGCGTTGATAGGACAGGGAGCACAGATACGCAGTATTTT	CSVDRTGSTDTQYF
.	TRBJ2-1	.	TRBV9	TGTGCCAGCAGCGTGTCCCTCGCCTCCGACACTTCCTACAATGAGCAGTTCTTC	CASSVSLASDTSYNEQFF
many	TRBJ1-2	.	TRBV3-1	TGTGCCAGCAGCCAAGGACAGGTTCTATACGGCTACACCTTC	CASSQGQVLYGYTF
.	TRBJ2-3	.	TRBV7-7	TGTGCCAGCAGCTTAGCCAGCCATCCGCAGTATTTT	CASSLASHPQYF
.	TRBJ1-1	.	TRBV28	TGTGCCAGCAGTCCACAGGGACGGGAGAACACTGAAGCTTTCTTT	CASSPQGRENTEAFF
.	TRBJ2-1	TRBD2	TRBV5-4	TGTGCCAGCAGCTTGGCCGTAATAGCGGGGGGCCTGAGCTCCTACAATGAGCAGTTCTTC	CASSLAVIAGGLSSYNEQFF
.	TRBJ1-2	TRBD1	TRBV5-1	TGCGCCAGCCTCGGGACAGAGCCTTCGGGCTACACCTTC	CASLGTEPSGYTF
.	TRBJ2-3	TRBD2	TRBV20-1	TGCAGTGCTAGAGACTTTCTGACTAGCGGCGTAGTGTATACGCAGTATTTT	CSARDFLTSGVVYTQYF
.	TRBJ2-1	.	TRBV12-3/TRBV12-4	TGTGCCAGCAGGGTTGCCCCAGGGAACAATGAGCAGTTCTTC	CASRVAPGNNEQFF
.	TRBJ1-2	.	TRBV7-2	TGTGCCAGCAGCTTACGGGGGAACCAGGGTGGCTATGGCTACACCTTC	CASSLRGNQGGYGYTF